Below, 27 T cell receptor beta chains from the same sample are listed, as sequenced in a study of blood T cell repertoires in COVID-19. Sequencing used immunoSEQ multiplex PCR; TCRdb keeps in-frame clones, though not all of them. The sample has approximately 240,000 clones, 75% to 90% seen once. Sequenced input: PBMCs or T cells enriched from blood (not recorded which). These TCRs come from a woman aged 25 to 39 with acute COVID-19.

V and J are TRBV28 and TRBJ2-4; 13 bases fit TRBD2. Germline values: CDR1 MDHEN, CDR2 SYDVKM. V lost 3 bases to trimming and J lost 3 bases; unmatched junction nucleotides: 8. The CDR3 totals 18 residues. The CDR3 DNA reads TGTGCCAGCAGTTTGCCTCGACTAGCGGGAGGCCTCAAAAACATTCAGTACTTC. It translates to CASSLPRLAGGLKNIQYF.

The rearrangement joins TRBV7-9 to TRBJ2-7; 8 nucleotides align to TRBD1. After removal of 1 base from V and 4 bases from J, the junction contained 0 bases not matched to a gene. The CDR3 covers 13 residues. Germline V gene lookup returns CDR1 SEHNR and CDR2 FQNEAQ (reference sequence). The CDR3 reads CASSLDRGYEQYF. Written as DNA, the CDR3 is TGTGCCAGCAGCTTAGACAGGGGGTACGAGCAGTACTTC.

The chain carries TRBV5-1 and TRBJ2-1; D is unresolved. The CDR3 has 14 residues. Trimming took 5 bases from V and 1 from J, leaving 10 bases between them. Per the germline V gene, CDR1 is SGHRS and CDR2 is YFSETQ. The CDR3 reads CASSPVSSYNEQFF. The CDR3 DNA reads as TGCGCCAGCAGTCCCGTTTCTTCCTACAATGAGCAGTTCTTC.

The chain has TRBV7-3 and TRBJ2-1, with 9 bases lining up with TRBD2. The CDR3 sequence is 16 residues long. Germline lookup yields CDR1 SGHTA and CDR2 FQGTGA. V trimming: 5 bases; J trimming: 3 bases; junction bases outside the gene matches: 8. CDR3 sequence: CASSLIGGGDYNEQFF. In DNA form, the CDR3 reads TGTGCCAGCAGCCTCATAGGCGGGGGGGACTACAATGAGCAGTTCTTC.

This clone was seen a single time. The rearrangement joins TRBV28 to TRBJ1-4; a possible D gene is TRBD1 (6 bases). The germline V gene encodes CDR1 MDHEN and CDR2 SYDVKM. This CDR3 spans 14 amino acids. Trimming stripped 2 bases from V and 8 bases from J, with 12 bases between. The CDR3 reads CASSLRPGGEKLFF. The DNA of the CDR3 is TGTGCCAGCAGTTTACGCCCGGGGGGCGAAAAACTGTTTTTT.

The rearrangement uses TRBV5-1 and TRBJ2-7; 7 nucleotides line up with TRBD1. After removal of 4 bases from V and 7 bases from J, the junction contained 11 bases not matched to a gene. The length of the CDR3 is 14 residues. Looked up from germline, CDR1 is SGHRS and CDR2 is YFSETQ. The CDR3 reads CASSVGQKSVEQYF. The CDR3 DNA follows: TGCGCCAGCAGCGTGGGACAGAAATCGGTGGAGCAGTACTTC.

In its sample, this clone was seen once. This chain joins TRBV2 and TRBJ1-4; D is perhaps TRBD1 (5 bases). CDR1 SNHLY and CDR2 FYNNEI come from the germline V gene. V lost 4 bases, J lost 3 bases, and 12 bases lay in between. This CDR3 has 15 amino acids. The CDR3 loop reads CASSGGGRANEKLFF. The CDR3 coding sequence is TGTGCCAGCAGTGGGGGGGGTAGGGCTAATGAAAAACTGTTTTTT. The full variable domain, in which reference TRBV2 and TRBJ1-4 provide the parts outside the CDR3, is EPEVTQTPSHQVTQMGQEVILRCVPISNHLYFYWYRQILGQKVEFLVSFYNNEISEKSEIFDDQFSVERPDGSNFTLKIRSTKLEDSAMYFCASSGGGRANEKLFFGSGTQLSVL.

This clone was counted between two and nine times. This sample includes further DNA sequences coding for the same CDR3. This chain connects TRBV19 to TRBJ2-1; no clear D. V lost 2 bases and J lost 4, with 3 bases in between. This CDR3 comprises 12 residues. CDR1 LNHDA and CDR2 SQIVND come from the germline V gene (reference sequence). The CDR3 DNA is TGTGCCAGTAGTATACCATACAATGAGCAGTTCTTC. Amino acid sequence: CASSIPYNEQFF.

The table lists this clone with a count of one. V and J are TRBV3-1 (or the pseudogene TRBV3-2) and TRBJ1-4; no reliable D call. Germline V gene data show CDR1 as LGHDT and CDR2 as YNNKEL (reference sequence). CDR3 length equals 16 residues. The V gene lost 0 bases and the J gene lost 0 bases, with 8 bases spanning the gap. This CDR3 is CASSQELQTTNEKLFF. DNA for the CDR3: TGTGCCAGCAGCCAAGAATTACAGACAACTAATGAAAAACTGTTTTTT.

This chain links TRBV3-1 (or the pseudogene TRBV3-2) with TRBJ1-4; D remains ambiguous. The germline CDR1 and CDR2 sequences are LGHDT and YNNKEL (reference sequence). The CDR3 runs to 16 residues. V was pared by 4 bases and J by 5 bases, with 17 bases between. CDR3 sequence: CASSLSYRKRNEKLFF. The CDR3 coding sequence is TGTGCCAGCAGCCTTTCCTACAGAAAAAGAAATGAAAAACTGTTTTTT.

There are a few counts of this clone. V is TRBV5-4 and J is TRBJ1-6, with D tentatively TRBD1 (6 bases). CDR1 and CDR2 (germline): SGHNT, YYREEE (reference sequence). The CDR3 contains 15 residues. Trimming took off 2 bases at V and 7 bases at J, with 13 bases between the two ends. As DNA, the CDR3 is TGTGCCAGCAGCTTACAGGGATTAGAGAATTCACCCCTCCACTTT. It codes for CASSLQGLENSPLHF.

The chain links TRBV7-2 to TRBJ2-1; 10 bases align to TRBD1. The CDR3 sequence is 15 residues long. CDR1 is SGHTA and CDR2 is FQGNSA in the germline V gene. The J segment lost 2 bases and the V segment lost 5 bases, leaving 3 bases of the junction unmatched. The CDR3 region has the DNA TGTGCCAGCAGCGGACAGGGGGGTACCTACAATGAGCAGTTCTTC. Translated: CASSGQGGTYNEQFF.

This chain connects TRBV27 to TRBJ1-2; no reliable D call. CDR1 and CDR2 (germline): MNHEY, SMNVEV (reference sequence). The CDR3 is made up of 11 amino acids. V was clipped by 10 bases and J by 8 bases, with 14 bases between them. CDR3 residues: CATQGRGGYTF. As DNA, the CDR3 is TGTGCCACCCAAGGACGGGGAGGCTACACCTTC.

The chain employs TRBV9 and TRBJ1-3; perhaps TRBD1 as D (5 bases). Deletions cut 0 bases from V and 0 bases from J, with 7 bases between. CDR3 length equals 15 residues. The germline gives CDR1 SGDLS, CDR2 YYNGEE. The CDR3 DNA reads TGTGCCAGCAGCGTAGGGGGCGCCTCTGGAAACACCATATATTTT. It codes for CASSVGGASGNTIYF.

This clone was seen only a few times. The rearrangement uses TRBV5-1 and TRBJ1-2; the match to TRBD1 covers 11 bases. V gave up 4 bases and J gave up 6 bases; unmatched junction bases: 5. Germline V gene sequence: CDR1 SGHRS, CDR2 YFSETQ. There are 14 residues in the CDR3. In DNA, the CDR3 is TGCGCCAGCAGCCTTGTGGGACAGGGGGATGGCTACACCTTC. Its protein is CASSLVGQGDGYTF.

V gene TRBV11-2 combines with J gene TRBJ1-2; 11 bases line up with TRBD1. Germline V gene sequence: CDR1 SGHAT, CDR2 FQNNGV. J gave up 4 bases and V 3 bases, and 4 bases lay outside the gene matches. This CDR3 region has 15 residues. The CDR3 protein is CASSLGTGGAYGYTF. The CDR3, as DNA: TGTGCCAGCAGCTTGGGGACAGGGGGTGCCTATGGCTACACCTTC.

The chain uses TRBV2 and TRBJ2-5; D possibly corresponds to TRBD2 (6 bases). V gave up 7 bases and J gave up 5 bases, with 17 bases separating them. Germline assignment: CDR1 SNHLY and CDR2 FYNNEI. The CDR3 covers 14 residues. The chain's CDR3 is CASTAGPRPETQYF. The CDR3 coding sequence is TGTGCCAGCACGGCGGGGCCTAGACCGGAGACCCAGTACTTC.

The chain recombines TRBV27 with TRBJ1-5; possible D gene TRBD1, 6 bases. Germline V gene sequence: CDR1 MNHEY, CDR2 SMNVEV (reference sequence). This CDR3 contains 16 residues. V was clipped by 6 bases and J by 2 bases, with 17 bases between them. The CDR3 sequence is CASREQGQSRNQPQHF. The CDR3 nucleotides read TGTGCCAGCAGGGAACAGGGACAATCTCGCAATCAGCCCCAGCATTTT.

V gene TRBV6-5 combines with J gene TRBJ1-1; 9 bases line up with TRBD1. Germline V lookup: CDR1 MNHEY, CDR2 SVGAGI. Losses at the gene ends were 2 bases for V and 6 bases for J; bases not matched to a gene: 7. The CDR3 spans 15 residues. CDR3 bases: TGTGCCAGCAGTTACACAACCGGGACAGGGTCTGAAGCTTTCTTT. This encodes CASSYTTGTGSEAFF.

This chain joins TRBV6-5 and TRBJ2-7; 9 bases fit TRBD1. After removal of 5 bases from V and 3 bases from J, the junction contained 8 bases not matched to a gene. Germline V CDR1 and CDR2: MNHEY, SVGAGI. This CDR3 contains 15 residues. The CDR3 DNA reads as TGTGCCAGCAGTCCCGGGACAGGGAATGGCTACGAGCAGTACTTC. Its protein is CASSPGTGNGYEQYF.

The gene calls are TRBV10-1 and TRBJ2-2, with D hard to call. The CDR3 covers 14 residues. Trimming removed 0 bases at V and 6 bases at J, with 8 bases between. In germline, CDR1 is WNHNN, CDR2 SYGVQD (reference sequence). The chain's CDR3 is CASSESSRAGELFF. As DNA, the CDR3 is TGCGCCAGCAGTGAGTCTAGCCGAGCCGGGGAGCTGTTTTTT.

DNA for the CDR3: TGTGCCAGCTGGGGCCGGGACATCTCTGGAAACACCATATATTTT. This codes for CASWGRDISGNTIYF. V gene TRBV28 combines with J gene TRBJ1-3, with D tentatively TRBD1 (6 bases). The CDR3 has 15 residues. Germline values: CDR1 MDHEN, CDR2 SYDVKM. Trimming cost V 8 bases and J 0 bases, with 14 bases left between them.

Worth noting for this clone: The sample carries other DNA sequences with the same CDR3. The gene calls are TRBV9 and TRBJ2-1, with 10 bases fitting TRBD2. Germline V lookup: CDR1 SGDLS, CDR2 YYNGEE. Trimming at V came to 0 bases and at J to 5 bases, leaving 11 bases not matched to a gene. The CDR3 length is 18 residues. The CDR3 spells CASSVDPHLAGVDNEQFF. The CDR3 region has the DNA TGTGCCAGCAGCGTAGACCCCCATCTAGCGGGAGTGGACAATGAGCAGTTCTTC.

The genes are TRBV7-8 and TRBJ2-1; 11 nucleotides agree with TRBD1. J lost 9 bases, V lost 5 bases, and 12 bases had no gene match. The CDR3 is 16 amino acids. In germline, CDR1 is SGHVS, CDR2 FQNEAQ. In DNA, the CDR3 is TGTGCCAGCAGCGGAACCGGGACAGGGGGTAGGCGTGAGCAGTTCTTC. Translated, it gives CASSGTGTGGRREQFF.

This sequence joins TRBV7-8 and TRBJ2-7; 10 nucleotides match TRBD1. This CDR3 is 17 amino acids long. Germline V gene data show CDR1 as SGHVS and CDR2 as FQNEAQ. The V gene end was trimmed by 1 base and the J gene end by 2 bases; junction bases not matched to a gene: 8. CDR3 bases: TGTGCCAGCAGCTTAGTTCTCTGGGACAGGGGAACCTACGAGCAGTACTTC. As protein: CASSLVLWDRGTYEQYF. Full variable domain (rest looked up from reference TRBV7-8 and TRBJ2-7): GAGVSQSPRYKVAKRGQDVALRCDPISGHVSLFWYQQALGQGPEFLTYFQNEAQLDKSGLPSDRFFAERPEGSVSTLKIQRTQQEDSAVYLCASSLVLWDRGTYEQYFGPGTRLTVT.

The chain links TRBV28 to TRBJ1-2; D may be TRBD1 (6 bases). The germline CDR1 and CDR2 sequences are MDHEN and SYDVKM. Trimming took 4 bases from V and 4 from J, leaving 16 bases between them. The CDR3 extends over 15 amino acids. In DNA, the CDR3 is TGTGCCAGCAGTTCTCAAGGGGGACGGGGCTATGGCTACACCTTC. This gives the protein CASSSQGGRGYGYTF.

The chain has TRBV6-1 and TRBJ1-2; D remains unclear. Per the germline V gene, CDR1 is MNHNS and CDR2 is SASEGT. Trimming took 4 bases from V and 2 from J, leaving 26 bases between them. The CDR3 totals 19 residues. The CDR3 nucleotides read TGTGCCAGCAGTGGGAATCTGGTGCTGACGGGAAGGACGAACTATGGCTACACCTTC. Amino acids: CASSGNLVLTGRTNYGYTF.